The rows below give T cell receptor beta chains drawn from one sample of a study of ipilimumab plus nivolumab after autologous stem cell transplantation. TCRdb keeps only in-frame clones here, not all; method: immunoSEQ multiplex PCR. The profile shows tens of thousands of clones, 65% to 85% of them singletons. The sample was PBMCs, taken in a trial of ipilimumab plus nivolumab as post-transplant consolidation. The receptor source for this set is a male donor with diffuse large B-cell lymphoma. Both conserved end residues are part of each CDR3. D genes are given only for firm matches. Clone sizes are given selectively: once, few, many, or a class where the clone is expanded.

D gene: TRBD1; J gene: TRBJ2-1; V gene: TRBV7-2; clone size: few; CDR3 DNA: TGTGCCAGCAGCCGAGGTGGGACAGGTCACTCCTACAATGAGCAGTTCTTC; CDR3 protein: CASSRGGTGHSYNEQFF
D gene: .; J gene: TRBJ2-5; V gene: TRBV30; clone size: .; CDR3 DNA: TGTGCCTGGAGTTCGAGCGGACCGTCGGGAGAGACCCAGTACTTC; CDR3 protein: CAWSSSGPSGETQYF
D gene: TRBD1; J gene: TRBJ1-3; V gene: TRBV4-2; clone size: once; CDR3 DNA: TGTGCCAGCAGCCTCCAAGAGGACAGGGTCTCTGGAAACACCATATATTTT; CDR3 protein: CASSLQEDRVSGNTIYF
D gene: TRBD2; J gene: TRBJ2-1; V gene: TRBV5-1; clone size: .; CDR3 DNA: TGCGCCAGCAGCTTGGTGGCTAGCGGGGGGGTGGATGAGCAGTTCTTC; CDR3 protein: CASSLVASGGVDEQFF
D gene: .; J gene: TRBJ1-2; V gene: TRBV19; clone size: .; CDR3 DNA: TGTGCCAGCGCGCAAGGCTATGGCTACACCTTC; CDR3 protein: CASAQGYGYTF
D gene: TRBD1; J gene: TRBJ2-7; V gene: TRBV10-3; clone size: .; CDR3 DNA: TGTGCCATCAGTGGGGTGGCAGGGGGATACGAGCAGTACTTC; CDR3 protein: CAISGVAGGYEQYF
D gene: .; J gene: TRBJ2-3; V gene: TRBV5-1; clone size: .; CDR3 DNA: TGCGCCAGCAGCTTGGGTGTCAGTACGGAATCAGATACGCAGTATTTT; CDR3 protein: CASSLGVSTESDTQYF
D gene: TRBD1; J gene: TRBJ2-2; V gene: TRBV11-3; clone size: .; CDR3 DNA: TGTGCCAGCAGCCCCTCCCGGACAGGGGTCAGCGGGGAGCTGTTTTTT; CDR3 protein: CASSPSRTGVSGELFF
D gene: TRBD1; J gene: TRBJ2-3; V gene: TRBV5-1; clone size: once; CDR3 DNA: TGTGCCAGCAGCTTGACAGGGGACCCGAAACTCACAGATACGCAGTATTTT; CDR3 protein: CASSLTGDPKLTDTQYF
D gene: .; J gene: TRBJ2-1; V gene: TRBV7-3; clone size: .; CDR3 DNA: TGTGCCAGCAGCTCGACTCTCAATGAGCAGTTCTTC; CDR3 protein: CASSSTLNEQFF
D gene: TRBD2; J gene: TRBJ2-3; V gene: TRBV6-1; clone size: .; CDR3 DNA: TGTGCCAGCAGTGAAGTTTGGCGGGGGGGCGGAGATACGCAGTATTTT; CDR3 protein: CASSEVWRGGGDTQYF
D gene: .; J gene: TRBJ1-6; V gene: TRBV6-1; clone size: .; CDR3 DNA: TGTGCCAGCAGTGTGGGGACCTTTCTCCACTTT; CDR3 protein: CASSVGTFLHF
D gene: TRBD1; J gene: TRBJ1-1; V gene: TRBV6-1; clone size: .; CDR3 DNA: TGTGCCAGCAGGATCTCGCAGGGGGCAAACACTGAAGCTTTCTTT; CDR3 protein: CASRISQGANTEAFF